This T cell receptor (beta chain) was captured in a study of beta chain features in type 1 diabetes. Notes on the study in general: Moderate yet significant TCRB CDR3 shortening was seen in Type 1 diabetes patients in all four CD4+ subsets.

TCRB transcripts that were expressed got sequenced, as all of the isolated RNA had been reverse transcribed. The assay was immunoSEQ multiplex PCR, and TCRdb's table has in-frame clones only and misses some. The table lists hundreds of thousands of clones, over 12% of them singletons. This clone was counted a few times. Its antigen is not known. Sequences were obtained from naive CD4+ T cells from blood. The receptor's source is a man between 18 and 29 years old with type 1 diabetes.

The CDR3 DNA reads TGTGCCAGCAGCTTAGGACAGGGGGAGGAGCAGTACTTC. The encoded protein is CASSLGQGEEQYF. This chain connects TRBV11-2 to TRBJ2-7; TRBD1 aligns across 9 bases. Per the germline V gene, CDR1 is SGHAT and CDR2 is FQNNGV. V lost 1 base and J lost 7; bases outside the gene matches: 2. This CDR3 has 13 amino acids.